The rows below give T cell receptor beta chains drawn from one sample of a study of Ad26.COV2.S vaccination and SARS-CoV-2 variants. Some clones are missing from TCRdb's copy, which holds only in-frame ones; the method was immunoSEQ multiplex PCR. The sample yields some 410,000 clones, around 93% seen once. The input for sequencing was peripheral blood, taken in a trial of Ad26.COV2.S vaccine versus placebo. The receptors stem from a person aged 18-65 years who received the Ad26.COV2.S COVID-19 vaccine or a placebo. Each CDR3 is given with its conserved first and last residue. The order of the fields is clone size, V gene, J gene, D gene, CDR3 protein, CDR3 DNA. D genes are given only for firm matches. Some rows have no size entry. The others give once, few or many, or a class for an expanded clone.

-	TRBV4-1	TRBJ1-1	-	CASSHRAGMTEAFF	TGCGCCAGCAGCCACAGGGCTGGTATGACTGAAGCTTTCTTT
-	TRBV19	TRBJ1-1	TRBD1	CASSQDRDTEAFF	TGTGCCAGTAGTCAAGACAGGGACACTGAAGCTTTCTTT
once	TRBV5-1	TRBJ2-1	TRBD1	CASNRDRSYNEQFF	TGCGCCAGCAACCGGGACAGATCCTACAATGAGCAGTTCTTC
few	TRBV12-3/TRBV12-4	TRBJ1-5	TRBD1	CASRGQGNQPQHF	TGTGCCAGCAGGGGACAGGGTAATCAGCCCCAGCATTTT
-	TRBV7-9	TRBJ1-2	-	CASSLGGTGYGYTF	TGTGCCAGCAGCTTAGGTGGAACGGGCTATGGCTACACCTTC
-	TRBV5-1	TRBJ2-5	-	CASSFQANQETQYF	TGCGCCAGCAGCTTTCAGGCGAACCAAGAGACCCAGTACTTC
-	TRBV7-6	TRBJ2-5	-	CASSLEGRTTEETQYF	TGTGCCAGCAGCTTAGAGGGGCGGACTACCGAAGAGACCCAGTACTTC
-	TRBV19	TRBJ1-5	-	CASSIAWGRGSPQHF	TGTGCCAGTAGTATAGCTTGGGGCAGGGGTTCGCCCCAGCATTTT
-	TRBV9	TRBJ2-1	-	CASSGASGSSSSYNEQFF	TGTGCCAGCAGCGGAGCTTCGGGTAGCTCCAGCTCCTACAATGAGCAGTTCTTC
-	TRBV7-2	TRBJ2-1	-	CASSLPPGVKSSYNEQFF	TGTGCCAGCAGCTTACCCCCGGGGGTGAAAAGCTCCTACAATGAGCAGTTCTTC
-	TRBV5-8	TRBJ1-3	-	CASGNTIYF	TGTGCCAGCGGCAACACCATATATTTT
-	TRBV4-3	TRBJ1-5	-	CASSQERLIKGNGNQPQHF	TGCGCCAGCAGCCAAGAGAGGCTGATTAAGGGTAACGGCAATCAGCCCCAGCATTTT
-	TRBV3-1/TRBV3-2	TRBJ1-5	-	CASSQDIENQPQHF	TGTGCCAGCAGCCAAGATATAGAGAATCAGCCCCAGCATTTT
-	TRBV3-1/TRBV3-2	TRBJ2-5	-	CASSPWGPETQYF	TGTGCCAGCAGCCCGTGGGGGCCTGAGACCCAGTACTTC
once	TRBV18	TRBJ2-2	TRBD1	CASSPRDRLTGELFF	TGTGCCAGCTCACCGCGGGACAGGCTGACTGGGGAGCTGTTTTTT
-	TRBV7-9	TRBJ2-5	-	CASSLSGRQETQYF	TGTGCCAGCAGCTTATCAGGGAGGCAAGAGACCCAGTACTTC
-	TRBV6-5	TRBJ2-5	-	CASSYDGGPQETQYF	TGTGCCAGCAGTTACGATGGTGGACCACAAGAGACCCAGTACTTC